The clone carrying this T cell receptor (beta chain) is a singleton in its sample. The sample belongs to a study of blood T cell repertoires in COVID-19. Study details: The study drew acute and convalescent COVID-19 samples from the United States, Italy and Spain. PBMCs, B-cell-depleted T cells, or T cells provided the cDNA or gDNA that made up the material.

Original methodology: From reference gene primer amplification, estimates of nucleated cell counts were derived. Method: immunoSEQ multiplex PCR; TCRdb's copy keeps in-frame clones and lacks some. From that table come the V and J calls and clone size; the DNA was used to work out D and trimming. The data contain 150,000 to 200,000 clones, approximately 73% of them singletons. The germline gives CDR1 MDHEN, CDR2 SYDVKM. V was pared by 6 bases and J by 6 bases, with 7 bases of the junction left unmatched. The CDR3 covers 15 residues. Participant-reported clinical history was the basis for cohort assignment.

This receptor was taken from a woman in her forties or fifties with acute COVID-19. Sequencing used PBMCs or T cells enriched from blood (not recorded which). The chain couples TRBV28 to TRBJ2-2; TRBD2 aligns across 10 bases. The CDR3 coding sequence is TGTGCCAGCAGGAGTGGGACTAGCGCCTCCGGGGAGCTGTTTTTT. It encodes CASRSGTSASGELFF.